This T cell receptor beta chain was sequenced during a study of cytomegalovirus exposure and HLA in healthy donors. Study-wide results and caveats: A further, later analysis showed that HLA-associated TCR beta chains (compared with equally common others) were more clonally expanded.

Vbeta (60) and Jbeta (13) primers were used in the PCR. How the authors handled the data: Roughly 11 million shared chains were among the roughly 80 million unique TCR beta chains that a later analysis counted. Here immunoSEQ multiplex PCR was the method, and the copy in TCRdb shows in-frame clones only, minus some. That table supplies the V and J calls and clone size; D and trimming were determined from the DNA. This table holds some 100,000 clones, about 70% found once. This CDR3 spans 14 amino acids. Germline V lookup: CDR1 SGHTA, CDR2 FQGNSA. V was pared by 5 bases and J by 1 base, with 11 bases between. As to this clone: Its antigen is not known.

This chain connects TRBV7-2 to TRBJ2-5; TRBD2 is a possible D gene (6 bases). The source is a woman aged 40 to 49 in good health and CMV-seronegative. The sequenced sample consisted of PBMCs. CDR3 residues: CASSAAGPQETQYF. CDR3 nucleotide sequence: TGTGCCAGCAGCGCAGCGGGTCCCCAAGAGACCCAGTACTTC.